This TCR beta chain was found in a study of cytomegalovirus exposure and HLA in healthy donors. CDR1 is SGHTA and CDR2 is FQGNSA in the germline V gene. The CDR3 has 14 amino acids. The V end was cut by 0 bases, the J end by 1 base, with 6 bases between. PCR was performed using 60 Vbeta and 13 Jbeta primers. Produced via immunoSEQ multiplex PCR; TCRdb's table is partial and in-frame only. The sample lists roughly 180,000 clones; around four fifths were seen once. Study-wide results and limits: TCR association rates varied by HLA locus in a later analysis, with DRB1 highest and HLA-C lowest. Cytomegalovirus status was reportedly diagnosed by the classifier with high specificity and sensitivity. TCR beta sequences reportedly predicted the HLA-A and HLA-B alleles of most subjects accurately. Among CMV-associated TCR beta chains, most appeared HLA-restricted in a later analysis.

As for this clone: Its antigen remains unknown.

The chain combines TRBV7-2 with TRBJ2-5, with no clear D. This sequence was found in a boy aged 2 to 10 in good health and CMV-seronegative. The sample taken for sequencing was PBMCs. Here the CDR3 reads CASSLAGPQETQYF. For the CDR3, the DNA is TGTGCCAGCAGCTTAGCGGGCCCCCAAGAGACCCAGTACTTC.